The clone carrying this T cell receptor beta chain was seen a few times. Its target is not known. The data are from a study of response to subunit inactivated influenza vaccine. Study observations and caveats: It was suggested by the authors that few new T cells are recruited by each seasonal influenza vaccination.

The CDR3 spans 16 residues. V lost 3 bases to trimming and J lost 0 bases; unmatched junction nucleotides: 1. Germline V gives CDR1 SGHVS, CDR2 FNYEAQ. TCRdb re-called the RT-PCR reads through MiXCR, storing one row per CDR3 protein. The sample carries 170,000 or so distinct CDR3 sequences, 9.5% to 12% recorded once. The receptor was isolated from a man between 50 and 75 years old who received an inactivated influenza vaccine. The chain uses TRBV7-6 and TRBJ2-1; 11 bases agree with TRBD2. This specimen was CD8+ T cells sorted from PBMCs, taken around 25 months after vaccination. For the CDR3, the DNA is TGTGCCAGCAGCTTTAGCGGGGGGGTCTCCTACAATGAGCAGTTCTTC. It yields the protein CASSFSGGVSYNEQFF.